This TCR beta chain was found in a study of blood T cell repertoires in COVID-19. Across the study: COVID-19 samples from acute and convalescent phases originated in the United States, Italy and Spain. T cells, B-cell-depleted T cells, or PBMCs provided the cDNA or gDNA that served as material.

V was cut by 3 bases and J by 2 bases, with 9 bases left in between. Germline V CDR1 and CDR2: ENHRY, SYGVKD. The CDR3 is made up of 14 amino acids. Authors' analysis steps: Counts of nucleated cells, estimated from reference gene primer amplification, were obtained. Clones were sequenced by immunoSEQ multiplex PCR, and TCRdb holds only the in-frame ones, with some missing. V, J and clone size derive from that table, while D and trimming were established from the DNA sequence. Of around 200,000 clones in the sample, about 86% were seen once. The sample comprised peripheral blood. The chain has TRBV10-3 and TRBJ2-3; tentatively, D is TRBD1 (6 bases). The clonotype originates from a man in his forties or fifties with active or convalescent COVID-19. The CDR3 sequence: CAISEYRDTDTQYF. The CDR3 DNA sequence: TGTGCCATCAGTGAATACAGGGACACAGATACGCAGTATTTT.